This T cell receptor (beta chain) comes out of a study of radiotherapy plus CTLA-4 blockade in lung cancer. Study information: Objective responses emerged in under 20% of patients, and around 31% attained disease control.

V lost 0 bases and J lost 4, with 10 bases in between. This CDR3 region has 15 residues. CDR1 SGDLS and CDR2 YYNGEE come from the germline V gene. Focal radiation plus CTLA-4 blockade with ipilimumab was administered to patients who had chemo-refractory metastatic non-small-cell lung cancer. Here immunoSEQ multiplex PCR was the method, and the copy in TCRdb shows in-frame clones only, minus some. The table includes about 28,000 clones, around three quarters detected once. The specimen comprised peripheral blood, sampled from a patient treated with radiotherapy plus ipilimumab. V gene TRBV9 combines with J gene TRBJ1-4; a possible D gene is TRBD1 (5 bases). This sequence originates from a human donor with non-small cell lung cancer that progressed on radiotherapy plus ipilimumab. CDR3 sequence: CASSVAAGNNEKLFF. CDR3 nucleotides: TGTGCCAGCAGCGTAGCGGCAGGGAATAATGAAAAACTGTTTTTT.